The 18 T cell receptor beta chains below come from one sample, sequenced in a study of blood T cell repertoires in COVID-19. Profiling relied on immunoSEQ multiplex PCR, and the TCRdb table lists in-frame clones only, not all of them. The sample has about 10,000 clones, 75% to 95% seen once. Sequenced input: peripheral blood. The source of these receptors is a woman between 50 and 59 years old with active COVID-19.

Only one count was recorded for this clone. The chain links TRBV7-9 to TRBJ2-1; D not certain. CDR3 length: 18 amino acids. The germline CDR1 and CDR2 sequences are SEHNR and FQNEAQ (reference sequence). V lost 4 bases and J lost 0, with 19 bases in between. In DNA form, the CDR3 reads TGTGCCAGCAGCTCACTCGGGTATGTTGATAGCTCCTACAATGAGCAGTTCTTC. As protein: CASSSLGYVDSSYNEQFF.

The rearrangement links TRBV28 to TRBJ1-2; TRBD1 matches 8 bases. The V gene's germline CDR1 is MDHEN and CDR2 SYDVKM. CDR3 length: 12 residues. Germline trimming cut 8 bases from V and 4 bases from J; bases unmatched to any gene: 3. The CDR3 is CASADRGYGYTF. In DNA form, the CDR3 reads TGTGCCAGCGCCGACAGGGGCTATGGCTACACCTTC.

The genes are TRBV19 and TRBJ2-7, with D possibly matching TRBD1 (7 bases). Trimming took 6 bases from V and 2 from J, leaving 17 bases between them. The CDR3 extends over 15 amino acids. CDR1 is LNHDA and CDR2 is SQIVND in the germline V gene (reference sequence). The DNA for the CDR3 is TGTGCCAGTAGCGCGGGACAGATCAGGACCTACGAGCAGTACTTC. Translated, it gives CASSAGQIRTYEQYF.

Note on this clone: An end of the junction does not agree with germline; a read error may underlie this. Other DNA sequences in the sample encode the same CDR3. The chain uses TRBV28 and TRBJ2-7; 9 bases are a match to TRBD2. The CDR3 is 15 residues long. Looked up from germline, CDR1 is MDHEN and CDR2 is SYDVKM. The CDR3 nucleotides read TGTGCCAGCACCCCACTAGCGGGTGATGCCTACGAACAGTACTTC. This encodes CASTPLAGDAYEQYF. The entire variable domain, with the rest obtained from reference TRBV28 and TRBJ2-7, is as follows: DVKVTQSSRYLVKRTGEKVFLECVQDMDHENMFWYRQDPGLGLRLIYFSYDVKMKEKGDIPEGYSVSREKKERFSLILESASTNQTSMYLCASTPLAGDAYEQYFGPGTRLTVT.

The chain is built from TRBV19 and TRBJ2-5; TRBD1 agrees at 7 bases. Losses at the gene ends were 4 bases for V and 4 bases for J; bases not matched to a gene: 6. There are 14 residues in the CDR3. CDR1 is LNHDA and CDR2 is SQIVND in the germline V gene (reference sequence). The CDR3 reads CASSNQGEGETQYF. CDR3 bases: TGTGCCAGTAGTAATCAGGGGGAAGGAGAGACCCAGTACTTC.

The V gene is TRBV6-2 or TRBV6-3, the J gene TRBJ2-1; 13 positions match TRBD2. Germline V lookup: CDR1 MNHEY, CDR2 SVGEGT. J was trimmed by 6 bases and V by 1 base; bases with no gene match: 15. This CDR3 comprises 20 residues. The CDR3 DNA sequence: TGTGCCAGCAGTTACTGGGAGAAAGGGACTAGCGGGATCCGGGGCAATGAGCAGTTCTTC. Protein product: CASSYWEKGTSGIRGNEQFF.

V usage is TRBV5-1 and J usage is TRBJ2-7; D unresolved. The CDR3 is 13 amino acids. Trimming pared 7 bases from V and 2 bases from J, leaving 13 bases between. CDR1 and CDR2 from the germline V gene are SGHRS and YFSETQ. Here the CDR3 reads CASSMGLTYEQYF. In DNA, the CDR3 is TGCGCCAGCTCTATGGGCCTGACCTACGAGCAGTACTTC.

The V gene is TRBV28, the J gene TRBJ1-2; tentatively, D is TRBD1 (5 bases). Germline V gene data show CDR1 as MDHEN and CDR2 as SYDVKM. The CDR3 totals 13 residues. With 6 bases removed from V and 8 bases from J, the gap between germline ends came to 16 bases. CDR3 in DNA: TGTGCCAGCAGCCCCGGAGGGGACGGAGGCTACACCTTC. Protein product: CASSPGGDGGYTF.

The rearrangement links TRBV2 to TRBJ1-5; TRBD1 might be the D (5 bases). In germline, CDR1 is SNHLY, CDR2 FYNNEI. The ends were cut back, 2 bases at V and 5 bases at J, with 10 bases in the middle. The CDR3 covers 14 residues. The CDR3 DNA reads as TGTGCCAGCAGTGAACAGGGATCATATCAGCCCCAGCATTTT. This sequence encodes CASSEQGSYQPQHF.

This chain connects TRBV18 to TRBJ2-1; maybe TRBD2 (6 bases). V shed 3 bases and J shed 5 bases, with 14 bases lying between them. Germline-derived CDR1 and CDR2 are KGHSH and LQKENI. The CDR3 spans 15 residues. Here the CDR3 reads CASSPRSGTDNEQFF. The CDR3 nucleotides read TGTGCCAGCTCACCTAGATCCGGGACTGACAATGAGCAGTTCTTC.

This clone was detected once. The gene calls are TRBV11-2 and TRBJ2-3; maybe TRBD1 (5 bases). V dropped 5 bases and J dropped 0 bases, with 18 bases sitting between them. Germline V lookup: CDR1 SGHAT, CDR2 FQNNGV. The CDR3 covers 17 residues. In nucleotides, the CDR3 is TGTGCCAGCAGCGCAAGGTCCAGGGCCGGCAGCACAGATACGCAGTATTTT. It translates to CASSARSRAGSTDTQYF.

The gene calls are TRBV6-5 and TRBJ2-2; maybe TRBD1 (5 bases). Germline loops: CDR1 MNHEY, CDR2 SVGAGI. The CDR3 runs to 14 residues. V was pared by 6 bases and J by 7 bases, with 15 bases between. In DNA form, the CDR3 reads TGTGCCAGCAGGCTCCAGGGCGACGGCGGGGAGCTGTTTTTT. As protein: CASRLQGDGGELFF.

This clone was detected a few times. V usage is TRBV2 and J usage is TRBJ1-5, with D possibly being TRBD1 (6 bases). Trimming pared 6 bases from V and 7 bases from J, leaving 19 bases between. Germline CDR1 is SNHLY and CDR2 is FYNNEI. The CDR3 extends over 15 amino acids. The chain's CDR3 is CASSVTGTYRQPQHF. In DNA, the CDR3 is TGTGCCAGCAGCGTAACAGGGACCTACAGACAGCCCCAGCATTTT.

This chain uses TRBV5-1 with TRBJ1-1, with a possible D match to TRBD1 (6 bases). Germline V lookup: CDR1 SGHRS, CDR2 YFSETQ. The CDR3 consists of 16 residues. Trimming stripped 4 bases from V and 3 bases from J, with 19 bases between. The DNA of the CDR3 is TGCGCCAGCAGCCCGGGGGGCCATCTCTTTTACACTGAAGCTTTCTTT. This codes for CASSPGGHLFYTEAFF.

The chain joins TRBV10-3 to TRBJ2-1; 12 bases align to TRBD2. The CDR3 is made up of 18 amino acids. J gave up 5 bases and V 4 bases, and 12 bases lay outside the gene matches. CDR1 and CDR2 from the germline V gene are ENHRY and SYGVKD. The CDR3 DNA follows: TGTGCCATCAGTGGCCCAACTAGCGGGAGGCTGGGGGACAATGAGCAGTTCTTC. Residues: CAISGPTSGRLGDNEQFF.

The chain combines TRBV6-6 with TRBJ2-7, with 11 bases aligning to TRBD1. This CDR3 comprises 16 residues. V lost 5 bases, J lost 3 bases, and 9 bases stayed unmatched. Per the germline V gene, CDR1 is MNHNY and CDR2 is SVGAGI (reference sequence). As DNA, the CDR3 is TGTGCCAGCAGTACGGGACAGGGGGGAAAAAACTACGAGCAGTACTTC. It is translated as CASSTGQGGKNYEQYF.

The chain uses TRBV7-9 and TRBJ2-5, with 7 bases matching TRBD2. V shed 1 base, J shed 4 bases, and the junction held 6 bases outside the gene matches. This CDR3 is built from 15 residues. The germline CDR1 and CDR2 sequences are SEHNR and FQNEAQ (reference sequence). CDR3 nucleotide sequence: TGTGCCAGCAGCTTAGGGGCGGGAGAGACAGAGACCCAGTACTTC. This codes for CASSLGAGETETQYF. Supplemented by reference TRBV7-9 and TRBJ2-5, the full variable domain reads DTGVSQNPRHKITKRGQNVTFRCDPISEHNRLYWYRQTLGQGPEFLTYFQNEAQLEKSRLLSDRFSAERPKGSFSTLEIQRTEQGDSAMYLCASSLGAGETETQYFGPGTRLLVL.

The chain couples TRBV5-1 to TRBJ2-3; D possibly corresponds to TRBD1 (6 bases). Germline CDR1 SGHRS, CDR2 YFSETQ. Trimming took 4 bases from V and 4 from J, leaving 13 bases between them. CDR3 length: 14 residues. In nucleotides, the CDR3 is TGCGCCAGCAGCCCTAGACAGGTGGCAGATACGCAGTATTTT. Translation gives CASSPRQVADTQYF.